This T cell receptor (beta chain) appears in the sequencing data of a study of radiotherapy plus CTLA-4 blockade in lung cancer. The CDR3 extends over 14 amino acids. The germline V and J ends were trimmed by 4 bases and 2 bases, with 10 bases remaining between them. Germline loops: CDR1 SGHTA, CDR2 FQGTGA. This clone was detected once. Using immunoSEQ multiplex PCR, the repertoire was profiled, and TCRdb retains in-frame clones only, with some absent. The sample records 90,000 to 100,000 clones, roughly 88% being singletons. The sequence came from a human donor with non-small cell lung cancer that progressed on radiotherapy plus ipilimumab. The sequencing here drew on peripheral blood, taken from a patient treated with radiotherapy plus ipilimumab. The genes are TRBV7-3 and TRBJ2-3; D might be TRBD2 (5 bases). This CDR3 is CASSSGIATDTQYF. The CDR3 DNA is TGTGCCAGCAGCTCCGGGATTGCCACAGATACGCAGTATTTT.